One sample yielded the 28 T cell receptor beta chains listed below, sequenced in a study of T cells after yellow fever vaccination. MiXCR, applied by TCRdb to the 5' RACE reads, yields one record per CDR3 protein. In the table there are around 11,000 distinct CDR3 sequences, under 5.5% of which are singletons. The sample in question was PBMCs, either bulk or a sorted T-cell subset (CD4+, CD8+, memory, or dextramer-sorted; not recorded which), obtained about 2 weeks after the first yellow fever vaccination. The receptors originated from a man aged 18 to 29 who received the YFV17D yellow fever vaccine.

By sample fraction, this clonotype is medium-sized. The CDR3 sequence: CSVAAHPGETQYF. The CDR3 DNA reads as TGCAGCGTTGCTGCACACCCCGGGGAGACCCAGTACTTC. V usage is TRBV29-1 and J usage is TRBJ2-5; D not resolved. Germline V lookup: CDR1 SQVTM, CDR2 ANQGSEA. The length of the CDR3 is 13 residues. Trimming took 4 bases from V and 5 from J, leaving 14 bases between them.

This clonotype was detected many times. The chain has TRBV5-6 and TRBJ2-1; TRBD1 matches at 9 bases. From germline, CDR1 is SGHDT and CDR2 YYEEEE. CDR3 length: 14 residues. V lost 4 bases and J lost 9; bases outside the gene matches: 8. The CDR3 loop reads CASSATGGAGEQFF. The CDR3 DNA is TGTGCCAGCAGCGCAACAGGGGGCGCGGGTGAGCAGTTCTTC. Full variable domain (outside the CDR3, taken from reference TRBV5-6 and TRBJ2-1): DAGVTQSPTHLIKTRGQQVTLRCSPKSGHDTVSWYQQALGQGPQFIFQYYEEEERQRGNFPDRFSGHQFPNYSSELNVNALLLGDSALYLCASSATGGAGEQFFGPGTRLTVL.

In this sample, this clonotype is medium-sized. The chain couples TRBV7-2 to TRBJ2-3, with a possible D match to TRBD2 (5 bases). CDR1 and CDR2 from the germline V gene are SGHTA and FQGNSA. Trimming left V 0 bases short and J 3 bases short, with 7 bases between. This CDR3 has 14 residues. DNA for the CDR3: TGTGCCAGCAGCTTAGCCCGGGGAACAGATACGCAGTATTTT. Amino acids: CASSLARGTDTQYF.

By sample share, this clonotype is medium-sized. V and J are TRBV5-1 and TRBJ1-2; a possible D gene is TRBD1 (6 bases). This CDR3 region has 14 residues. Germline assignment: CDR1 SGHRS and CDR2 YFSETQ. V was clipped by 4 bases and J by 7 bases, with 17 bases between them. This chain's CDR3 is CASSGRPGALGYTF. CDR3 DNA sequence: TGCGCCAGCAGCGGACGTCCAGGGGCGCTTGGCTACACCTTC.

By sample fraction, this clonotype is medium-sized (0.01 to 0.1%). The chain couples TRBV5-6 to TRBJ1-2, with D possibly being TRBD1 (5 bases). This CDR3 region has 12 residues. Trimming removed 5 bases from V and 13 bases from J, with 18 bases in between. From germline, CDR1 is SGHDT and CDR2 YYEEEE. As DNA, the CDR3 is TGTGCCAGCAGGCGGGACGGCTCGGTGACCACCTTC. This encodes CASRRDGSVTTF.

At least ten counts were recorded for this clonotype. This chain uses TRBV5-1 with TRBJ2-7; D gene ambiguous. This CDR3 spans 14 amino acids. The ends were cut back, 2 bases at V and 0 bases at J, with 9 bases in the middle. Germline CDR1 and CDR2: SGHRS and YFSETQ. CDR3 residues: CASSFARPSYEQYV. For the CDR3, the DNA is TGCGCCAGCAGCTTTGCCAGGCCCTCCTACGAGCAGTACGTC.

This clonotype has ten or more counts. The rearrangement uses TRBV5-6 and TRBJ1-2; D is perhaps TRBD1 (6 bases). Germline CDR1 and CDR2: SGHDT and YYEEEE. The CDR3 totals 15 residues. Trimming cost V 1 base and J 11 bases, with 21 bases left between them. The CDR3 DNA sequence: TGTGCCAGCAGCTTGTATGCACTCCGGGACACCTATTACACCTTC. This gives the protein CASSLYALRDTYYTF. The whole variable domain, filled in from reference TRBV5-6 and TRBJ1-2, reads DAGVTQSPTHLIKTRGQQVTLRCSPKSGHDTVSWYQQALGQGPQFIFQYYEEEERQRGNFPDRFSGHQFPNYSSELNVNALLLGDSALYLCASSLYALRDTYYTFGSGTRLTVV.

This clonotype showed up many times. As DNA, the CDR3 is TGCGCCAGCAGCTTGAGACCGGGCCAGCCCCAGCATTTT. Residues: CASSLRPGQPQHF. The rearrangement links TRBV5-1 to TRBJ1-5; D uncertain. The V end was cut by 1 base, the J end by 7 bases, with 9 bases between. This CDR3 is 13 amino acids long. Per germline, CDR1 SGHRS and CDR2 YFSETQ.

The table lists this clonotype with many counts. This sequence joins TRBV5-4 and TRBJ2-5, with 12 bases identical to TRBD1. This CDR3 has 15 amino acids. Trimming at V came to 3 bases and at J to 5 bases, leaving 5 bases not matched to a gene. Germline V CDR1 and CDR2: SGHNT, YYREEE (reference sequence). The CDR3 DNA follows: TGTGCCAGCAGCTCGGGACAGGGGGCTCGCGAGACCCAGTACTTC. It translates to CASSSGQGARETQYF.

By frequency in the sample, this clonotype is medium-sized (0.01 to 0.1%). The rearrangement joins TRBV27 to TRBJ2-2; 8 bases map to TRBD1. There are 16 residues in the CDR3. J lost 6 bases, V lost 0 bases, and 6 bases had no gene match. Germline CDR1 reads MNHEY; CDR2 reads SMNVEV (reference sequence). The CDR3 is CASSLSRQGYAGELFF. The CDR3 DNA reads TGTGCCAGCAGTTTATCGAGACAGGGGTACGCCGGGGAGCTGTTTTTT.

There are many counts of this clonotype. The chain joins TRBV7-2 to TRBJ2-3, with a tentative D call TRBD2 (6 bases). The CDR3 extends over 13 amino acids. The V gene's germline CDR1 is SGHTA and CDR2 FQGNSA. Deletions cut 3 bases from V and 6 bases from J, with 10 bases between. CDR3 amino acids: CASSFETSDTQYF. DNA for the CDR3: TGTGCCAGCAGCTTTGAAACTAGCGATACGCAGTATTTT.

This clonotype came up many times. This chain uses TRBV7-8 with TRBJ1-4, with D tentatively TRBD1 (5 bases). This CDR3 has 20 residues. CDR1 SGHVS and CDR2 FQNEAQ come from the germline V gene. Trimming removed 6 bases from V and 0 bases from J, with 26 bases in between. In DNA, the CDR3 is TGTGCCAGCAGGCAATCCCCCCGGGACCGAGTATCGTCAACTAATGAAAAACTGTTTTTT. Its protein is CASRQSPRDRVSSTNEKLFF. The full variable domain, rest sourced from reference TRBV7-8 and TRBJ1-4, is GAGVSQSPRYKVAKRGQDVALRCDPISGHVSLFWYQQALGQGPEFLTYFQNEAQLDKSGLPSDRFFAERPEGSVSTLKIQRTQQEDSAVYLCASRQSPRDRVSSTNEKLFFGSGTQLSVL.

This clonotype appeared many times. The V call is TRBV5-6, the J call TRBJ1-2, with D possibly TRBD1 on 6 matching bases. V dropped 4 bases and J dropped 6 bases, with 13 bases sitting between them. The CDR3 sequence is 13 residues long. The germline V gene encodes CDR1 SGHDT and CDR2 YYEEEE. The chain's CDR3 is CASSLTGSHGYTF. CDR3 nucleotides: TGTGCCAGCAGCCTCACAGGGAGTCATGGCTACACCTTC.

This clonotype is medium-sized. The genes are TRBV7-2 and TRBJ1-1, with D unresolved. Germline V CDR1 and CDR2: SGHTA, FQGNSA. Trimming cost V 5 bases and J 4 bases, with 17 bases left between them. The CDR3 runs to 15 residues. CDR3 residues: CASSPVGGRATEAFF. The CDR3 DNA follows: TGTGCCAGCAGCCCGGTCGGTGGTAGGGCCACTGAAGCTTTCTTT.

Within the sample, this clonotype is medium-sized. The chain carries TRBV27 and TRBJ2-1; D is uncertain. Trimming left V 0 bases short and J 0 bases short, with 9 bases between. The germline V gene encodes CDR1 MNHEY and CDR2 SMNVEV (reference sequence). The CDR3 length is 16 residues. The DNA for the CDR3 is TGTGCCAGCAGTTTATCTTGGACGTCCTCCTACAATGAGCAGTTCTTC. Protein product: CASSLSWTSSYNEQFF.

This clonotype is categorized as medium-sized. The CDR3 nucleotides read TGTGCCAGCAGTCCGTCGGACGCGGAAGGGTCCGAGCAGTACTTC. It translates to CASSPSDAEGSEQYF. The chain recombines TRBV28 with TRBJ2-7; D gene ambiguous. Trimming shortened V by 5 bases and J by 6 bases, and 20 bases separated the two germline ends. The CDR3 consists of 15 residues. Germline-derived CDR1 and CDR2 are MDHEN and SYDVKM.

Judged by abundance, this clonotype is medium-sized (0.01 to 0.1%). The gene calls are TRBV29-1 and TRBJ1-2; the D is unclear. Trimming stripped 5 bases from V and 2 bases from J, with 15 bases between. CDR3 length equals 14 residues. Looked up from germline, CDR1 is SQVTM and CDR2 is ANQGSEA. The CDR3 here is CSVSVSGRNYGYTF. The CDR3 DNA is TGCAGCGTTTCAGTCTCGGGCAGAAACTATGGCTACACCTTC.

Many counts were recorded for this clonotype. CDR3 coding DNA: TGTGCCACCGGACAGGGTACCTACGAGCAGTACTTC. Protein product: CATGQGTYEQYF. J is TRBJ2-7 and V is TRBV7-9; 8 nucleotides align to TRBD1. The CDR3 has 12 amino acids. V shed 10 bases and J 2 bases; nucleotides not matched to a gene: 4. The germline V gene encodes CDR1 SEHNR and CDR2 FQNEAQ (reference sequence).

This clonotype is medium-sized by share. The rearrangement uses TRBV13 and TRBJ2-1; no clear D. Trimming pared 4 bases from V and 6 bases from J, leaving 7 bases between. This CDR3 is built from 12 residues. Germline V gene sequence: CDR1 PRHDT, CDR2 FYEKMQ (reference sequence). The CDR3 loop reads CASSSMVNEQFF. The CDR3 DNA reads TGTGCCAGCAGCTCCATGGTCAATGAGCAGTTCTTC.

By frequency in the sample, this clonotype is medium-sized. The chain uses TRBV7-9 and TRBJ1-4; D not resolved. CDR3 length equals 13 residues. Trimming left V 5 bases short and J 5 bases short, with 9 bases between. CDR1 is SEHNR and CDR2 is FQNEAQ in the germline V gene (reference sequence). CDR3 amino acids: CASSLMENEKLFF. Written as DNA, the CDR3 is TGTGCCAGCAGCCTAATGGAAAATGAAAAACTGTTTTTT.

In its sample, this clonotype is medium-sized (0.01 to 0.1%). The chain employs TRBV10-3 and TRBJ1-1; possibly TRBD1 for D (5 bases). Germline values: CDR1 ENHRY, CDR2 SYGVKD. The CDR3 consists of 15 residues. V was shortened by 4 bases and J by 1 base, with 13 bases between the two germline ends. For the CDR3, the DNA is TGTGCCATCAGTGCAGGGAGGGGACCGAACACTGAAGCTTTCTTT. Its translation is CAISAGRGPNTEAFF.

The chain has TRBV6-5 and TRBJ2-5, with 11 bases aligning to TRBD2. The V and J ends lost 4 bases and 0 bases, in that order; junction bases with no gene match: 1. The germline gives CDR1 MNHEY, CDR2 SVGAGI. The CDR3 runs 15 residues. The CDR3 DNA reads TGTGCCAGCAGTTCGACTAGCGGGGACCAAGAGACCCAGTACTTC. It encodes CASSSTSGDQETQYF.

By share, this clonotype counts as medium-sized. The V call is TRBV5-5, the J call TRBJ1-6; weak D call: TRBD1 (5 bases). The CDR3 spans 13 residues. V lost 8 bases to trimming and J lost 10 bases, with 16 bases between them. Looked up from germline, CDR1 is SGHKS and CDR2 is YYEKEE (reference sequence). The CDR3 loop reads CASGGGPESPLHF. CDR3 sequence (DNA): TGTGCCAGTGGGGGGGGACCCGAGTCACCCCTCCACTTT. The variable domain in full, completed from reference TRBV5-5 and TRBJ1-6, reads DAGVTQSPTHLIKTRGQQVTLRCSPISGHKSVSWYQQVLGQGPQFIFQYYEKEERGRGNFPDRFSARQFPNYSSELNVNALLLGDSALYLCASGGGPESPLHFGNGTRLTVT.

In its sample, this clonotype was seen many times. V is TRBV5-8 and J is TRBJ1-5; no firm D call. Germline V gene sequence: CDR1 SGHTS, CDR2 YDEGEE. The CDR3 spans 12 residues. V shed 2 bases and J shed 15 bases, with 15 bases lying between them. CDR3 coding DNA: TGTGCCAGCAGCTTTTTCCCCTCAGGATCGCATTTT. Protein sequence: CASSFFPSGSHF.

This clonotype was observed at least ten times. The chain is built from TRBV7-6 and TRBJ2-2; TRBD1 matches at 11 bases. The CDR3 spans 15 residues. Looked up from germline, CDR1 is SGHVS and CDR2 is FNYEAQ. The ends lost 6 bases at V and 4 bases at J; junction bases unmatched: 4. Here the CDR3 DNA reads TGTGCCAGCAGTACCGGGACAGGGGGCACCGGGGAGCTGTTTTTT. Its protein product is CASSTGTGGTGELFF.

This clonotype occurred many times. V usage is TRBV7-2 and J usage is TRBJ2-2; D might be TRBD1 or TRBD2, each matching 5 bases. The CDR3 has 15 residues. CDR1 SGHTA and CDR2 FQGNSA come from the germline V gene. Trimming left V 6 bases short and J 0 bases short, with 11 bases between. The DNA of the CDR3 is TGTGCCAGCAGACCCGGGACGACGAACACCGGGGAGCTGTTTTTT. Its translation: CASRPGTTNTGELFF.

This clonotype is categorized as medium-sized. This chain uses TRBV12-3 or TRBV12-4 with TRBJ1-1; possible D gene TRBD1, 6 bases. CDR3 length equals 14 residues. The V end lost 4 bases, the J end lost 6 bases, and 15 bases lay between the germline ends. The CDR3 sequence: CASSSNRVSAEAFF. The DNA of the CDR3 is TGTGCCAGCAGTTCTAACAGGGTTAGCGCTGAAGCTTTCTTT.

This clonotype was counted ten times or more. The chain recombines TRBV2 with TRBJ2-7; possible D gene TRBD2, 5 bases. The V and J ends lost 4 bases and 9 bases respectively, with 10 bases between them. The germline gives CDR1 SNHLY, CDR2 FYNNEI. This CDR3 has 11 amino acids. CDR3 amino acids: CASSVAEVQYF. The CDR3 nucleotides read TGTGCCAGCAGTGTCGCGGAGGTGCAGTACTTC.